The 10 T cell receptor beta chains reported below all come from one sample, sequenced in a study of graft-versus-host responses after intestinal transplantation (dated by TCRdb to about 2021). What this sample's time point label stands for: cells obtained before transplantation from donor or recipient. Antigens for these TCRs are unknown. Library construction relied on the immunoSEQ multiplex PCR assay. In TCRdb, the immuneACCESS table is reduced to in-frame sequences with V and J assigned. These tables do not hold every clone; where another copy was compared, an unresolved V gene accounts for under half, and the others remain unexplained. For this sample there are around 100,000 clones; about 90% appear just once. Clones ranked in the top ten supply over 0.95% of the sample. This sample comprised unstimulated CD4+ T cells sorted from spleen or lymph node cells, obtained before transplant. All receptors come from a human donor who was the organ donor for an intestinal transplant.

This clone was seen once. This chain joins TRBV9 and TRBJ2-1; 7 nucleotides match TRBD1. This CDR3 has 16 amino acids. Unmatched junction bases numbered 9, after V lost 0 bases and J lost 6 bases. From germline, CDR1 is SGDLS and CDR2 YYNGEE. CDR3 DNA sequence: TGTGCCAGCAGCGTAGGGTACAGGGGATTGTTCAATGAGCAGTTCTTC. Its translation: CASSVGYRGLFNEQFF.

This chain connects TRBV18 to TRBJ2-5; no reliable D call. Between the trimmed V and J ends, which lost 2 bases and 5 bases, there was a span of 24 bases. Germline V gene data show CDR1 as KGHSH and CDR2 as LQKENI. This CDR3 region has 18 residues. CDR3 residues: CASSPLGRSAHGVETQYF. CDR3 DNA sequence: TGTGCCAGCTCACCATTGGGCAGATCGGCCCACGGTGTGGAGACCCAGTACTTC.

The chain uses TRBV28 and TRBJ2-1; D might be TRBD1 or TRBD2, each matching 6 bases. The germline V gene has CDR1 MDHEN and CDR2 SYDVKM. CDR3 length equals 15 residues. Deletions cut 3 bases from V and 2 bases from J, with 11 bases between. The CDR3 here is CASSLFRGAYNEQFF. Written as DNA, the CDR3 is TGTGCCAGCAGTTTGTTTAGGGGGGCCTACAATGAGCAGTTCTTC.

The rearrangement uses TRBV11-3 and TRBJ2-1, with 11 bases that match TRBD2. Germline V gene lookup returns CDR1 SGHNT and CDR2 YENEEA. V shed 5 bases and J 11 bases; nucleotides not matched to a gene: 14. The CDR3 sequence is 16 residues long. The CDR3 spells CASSKTSGVSTMKQFF. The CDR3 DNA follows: TGTGCCAGCAGCAAGACTAGCGGGGTATCTACAATGAAGCAGTTCTTC.

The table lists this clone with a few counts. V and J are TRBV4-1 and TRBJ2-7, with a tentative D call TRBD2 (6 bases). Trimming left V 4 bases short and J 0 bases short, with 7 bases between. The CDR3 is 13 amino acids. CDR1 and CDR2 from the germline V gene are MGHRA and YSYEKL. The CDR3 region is CASSRDFSYEQYF. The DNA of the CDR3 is TGCGCCAGCAGCCGGGACTTCTCCTACGAGCAGTACTTC.

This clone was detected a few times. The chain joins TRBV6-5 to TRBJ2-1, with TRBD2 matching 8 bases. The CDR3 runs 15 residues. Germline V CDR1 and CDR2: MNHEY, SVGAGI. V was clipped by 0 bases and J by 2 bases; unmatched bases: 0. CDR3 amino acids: CASSYSLAAYNEQFF. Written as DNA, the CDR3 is TGTGCCAGCAGTTACTCACTAGCGGCCTACAATGAGCAGTTCTTC.

The CDR3 region is CASNSWTGAGTDTQYF. DNA of the CDR3: TGTGCCAGTAATTCCTGGACAGGGGCTGGCACAGATACGCAGTATTTT. The chain combines TRBV19 with TRBJ2-3, with TRBD1 matching 9 bases. CDR1 is LNHDA, CDR2 SQIVND, per germline (reference sequence). V gave up 7 bases and J gave up 1 base; unmatched junction bases: 9. The length of the CDR3 is 16 residues.

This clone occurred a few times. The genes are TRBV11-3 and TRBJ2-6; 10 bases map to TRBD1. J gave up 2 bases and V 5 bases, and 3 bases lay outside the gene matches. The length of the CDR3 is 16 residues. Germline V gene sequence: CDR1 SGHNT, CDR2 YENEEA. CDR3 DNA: TGTGCCAGCAGCCCAGGGACAGGGGCTGGGGCCAACGTCCTGACTTTC. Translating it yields CASSPGTGAGANVLTF.

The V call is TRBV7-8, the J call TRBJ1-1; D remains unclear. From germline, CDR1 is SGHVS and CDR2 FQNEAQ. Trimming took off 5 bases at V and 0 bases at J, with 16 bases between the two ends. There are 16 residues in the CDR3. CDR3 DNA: TGTGCCAGCAGCCCCCGGAGGGTTTCTATGAACACTGAAGCTTTCTTT. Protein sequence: CASSPRRVSMNTEAFF.

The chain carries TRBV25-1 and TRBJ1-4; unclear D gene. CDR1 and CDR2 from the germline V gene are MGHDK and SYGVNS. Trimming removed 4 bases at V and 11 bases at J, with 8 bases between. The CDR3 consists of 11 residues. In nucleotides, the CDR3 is TGTGCCAGCAGTGGGGGAGGGAAACTGTTTTTT. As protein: CASSGGGKLFF.